This T cell receptor (beta chain) is drawn from a study of T cell responses to AZD1222 COVID-19 vaccine. The protocol was immunoSEQ multiplex PCR, while the TCRdb copy is restricted to in-frame clones and leaves out a portion. The sample records approximately 88,000 clones, about 90% being singletons. Between the trimmed V and J ends, which lost 0 bases and 11 bases, there was a span of 20 bases. Per germline, CDR1 SGHAT and CDR2 FQNNGV. CDR3 length equals 16 residues. The clonotype was recovered from an adult in good health. The rearrangement uses TRBV11-2 and TRBJ2-4, with a tentative D call TRBD1 (5 bases). The sample consisted of peripheral blood, taken on day 0 of AZD1222 vaccination. The CDR3 sequence: CASSLDGLGSGSVQYF. As DNA, the CDR3 is TGTGCCAGCAGCTTAGACGGGTTAGGATCAGGGTCGGTTCAGTACTTC.